The 8 T cell receptor beta chains listed next were all sequenced from one sample in a study of cytomegalovirus exposure and HLA in healthy donors. The PCR ran on 60 Vbeta and 13 Jbeta primers. The repertoire was sequenced with immunoSEQ multiplex PCR; TCRdb's copy has only in-frame clones and lacks some. The profile covers 100,000 or so clones, with around four fifths appearing a single time and roughly 9.2% taken by the ten largest. Material: PBMCs. The receptors shown here come from a woman aged 40 to 50 in good health and CMV-seropositive.

The chain combines TRBV6-6 with TRBJ2-1; 8 bases align to TRBD2. The CDR3 consists of 16 residues. Trimming at V came to 5 bases and at J to 4 bases, leaving 10 bases not matched to a gene. The germline CDR1 and CDR2 sequences are MNHNY and SVGAGI (reference sequence). Here the CDR3 DNA reads TGTGCCAGCAGTCAACTTAGCGGGGCCTTATACAATGAGCAGTTCTTC. It codes for CASSQLSGALYNEQFF.

This chain uses TRBV27 with TRBJ2-1; maybe TRBD2 (6 bases). V shed 4 bases and J shed 4 bases, with 23 bases lying between them. The length of the CDR3 is 18 residues. The V gene's germline CDR1 is MNHEY and CDR2 SMNVEV (reference sequence). The CDR3: CASSWAGYAGGWYNEQFF. The DNA of the CDR3 is TGTGCCAGCAGTTGGGCGGGATATGCAGGCGGATGGTACAATGAGCAGTTCTTC.

This clone came up a few times. The rearrangement joins TRBV7-8 to TRBJ1-5, with a tentative D call TRBD1 (5 bases). V dropped 5 bases and J dropped 6 bases, with 26 bases sitting between them. The CDR3 extends over 18 amino acids. Germline CDR1 SGHVS, CDR2 FQNEAQ. In DNA, the CDR3 is TGTGCCAGCAGCCTCAATCTACCGCAGGGTTTTTCGGCTCAGCCCCAGCATTTT. Its protein product is CASSLNLPQGFSAQPQHF.

This chain uses TRBV28 with TRBJ2-7; D is uncertain. Trimming took off 3 bases at V and 4 bases at J, with 13 bases between the two ends. In germline, CDR1 is MDHEN, CDR2 SYDVKM. This CDR3 has 14 amino acids. This CDR3 reads CASSLIDKRYEQYF. For the CDR3, the DNA is TGTGCCAGCAGTTTGATAGACAAAAGATACGAGCAGTACTTC.

The rearrangement links TRBV5-1 to TRBJ2-7, with 10 bases lining up with TRBD2. V was pared by 1 base and J by 7 bases, with 5 bases of the junction left unmatched. The CDR3 length is 14 residues. Germline lookup yields CDR1 SGHRS and CDR2 YFSETQ. The CDR3 reads CASSLSVAGGEQYF. CDR3 bases: TGCGCCAGCAGCTTGTCGGTAGCGGGGGGAGAGCAGTACTTC.

The chain carries TRBV7-9 and TRBJ1-1, with D unresolved. The germline V gene encodes CDR1 SEHNR and CDR2 FQNEAQ (reference sequence). V lost 5 bases and J lost 10, with 14 bases in between. CDR3 length: 12 amino acids. CDR3 region: CASSNFASGAFF. DNA of the CDR3: TGTGCCAGCAGCAATTTTGCGTCTGGAGCTTTCTTT.

The gene calls are TRBV14 and TRBJ2-7, with 7 bases fitting TRBD1. V trimming: 4 bases; J trimming: 1 base; junction bases outside the gene matches: 10. Germline assignment: CDR1 SGHDN and CDR2 FVKESK. The CDR3 contains 16 residues. CDR3 nucleotide sequence: TGTGCCAGCAGCCTTCTTTTCCGGACAGGATCCTACGAGCAGTACTTC. This encodes CASSLLFRTGSYEQYF.

This clone ranks as medium-sized. The V and J genes are TRBV7-9 and TRBJ2-2, with 10 bases fitting TRBD2. Germline trimming cut 8 bases from V and 5 bases from J; bases unmatched to any gene: 8. Germline values: CDR1 SEHNR, CDR2 FQNEAQ (reference sequence). The CDR3 is 15 residues long. The DNA for the CDR3 is TGTGCCAGCCCCCCCGAGCGGGGGGGTACCGGGGAGCTGTTTTTT. It codes for CASPPERGGTGELFF.